The sequence of this TCR beta chain was determined in a study of cytomegalovirus exposure and HLA in healthy donors. General observations from the study: In vitro testing confirmed three CMV-associated chains as specific for CMV antigens.

Donors likely had unrecorded immune exposures despite being nominally healthy when sampled. PCR used 60 Vbeta primers and 13 Jbeta primers. The assay was immunoSEQ multiplex PCR, and TCRdb's table has in-frame clones only and misses some. Of over 95,000 clones listed, 74% are singletons. Comments on this clone: Its matching antigen is unknown.

This CDR3 spans 12 amino acids. The V gene's germline CDR1 is LGHNA and CDR2 YNFKEQ. The germline V and J ends were trimmed by 4 bases and 4 bases, with 5 bases remaining between them. The chain has TRBV4-2 and TRBJ1-5; D ambiguous. Sequenced input: PBMCs. The receptor comes from a human donor in good health. The CDR3 DNA reads TGTGCCAGCAGCCTCCTTAATCAGCCCCAGCATTTT. As protein: CASSLLNQPQHF.